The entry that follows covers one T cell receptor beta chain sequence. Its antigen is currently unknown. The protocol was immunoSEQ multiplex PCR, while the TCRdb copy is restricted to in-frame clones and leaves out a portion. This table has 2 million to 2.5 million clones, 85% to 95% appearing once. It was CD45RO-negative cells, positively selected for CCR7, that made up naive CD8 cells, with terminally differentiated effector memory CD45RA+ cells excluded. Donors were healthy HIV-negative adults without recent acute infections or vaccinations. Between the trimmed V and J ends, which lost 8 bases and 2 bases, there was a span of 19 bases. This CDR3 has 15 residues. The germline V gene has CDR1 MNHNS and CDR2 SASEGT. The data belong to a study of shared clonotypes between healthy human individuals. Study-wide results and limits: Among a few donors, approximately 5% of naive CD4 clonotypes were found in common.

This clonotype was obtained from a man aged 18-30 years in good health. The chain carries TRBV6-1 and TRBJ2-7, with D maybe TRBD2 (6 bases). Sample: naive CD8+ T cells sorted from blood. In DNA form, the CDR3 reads TGTGCCAGCCGGCGGGACGCATGGATTCCCTACGAGCAGTACTTC. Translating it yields CASRRDAWIPYEQYF.